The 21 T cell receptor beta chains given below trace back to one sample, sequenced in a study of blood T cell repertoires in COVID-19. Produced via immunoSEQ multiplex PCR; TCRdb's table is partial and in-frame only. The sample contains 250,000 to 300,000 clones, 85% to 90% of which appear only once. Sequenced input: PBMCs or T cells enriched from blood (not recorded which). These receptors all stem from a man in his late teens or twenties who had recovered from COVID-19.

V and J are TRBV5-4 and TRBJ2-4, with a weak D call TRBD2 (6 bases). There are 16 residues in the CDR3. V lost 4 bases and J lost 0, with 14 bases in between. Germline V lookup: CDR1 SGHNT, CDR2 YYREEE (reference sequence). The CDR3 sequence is CASSPGGDVAKNIQYF. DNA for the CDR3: TGTGCCAGCAGCCCCGGGGGTGACGTAGCCAAAAACATTCAGTACTTC.

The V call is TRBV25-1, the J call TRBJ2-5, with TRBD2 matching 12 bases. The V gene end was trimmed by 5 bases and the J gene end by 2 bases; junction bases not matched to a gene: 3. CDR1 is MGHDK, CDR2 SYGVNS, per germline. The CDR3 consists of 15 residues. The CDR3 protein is CASSSLAGGQETQYF. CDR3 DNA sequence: TGTGCCAGCAGTTCACTAGCGGGGGGACAAGAGACCCAGTACTTC.

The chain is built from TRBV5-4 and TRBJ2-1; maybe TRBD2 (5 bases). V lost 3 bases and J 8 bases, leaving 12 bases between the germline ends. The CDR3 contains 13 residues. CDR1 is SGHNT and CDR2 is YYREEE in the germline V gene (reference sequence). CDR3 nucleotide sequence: TGTGCCAGCAGCTCAAGACTACCCGATGAGCAGTTCTTC. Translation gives CASSSRLPDEQFF.

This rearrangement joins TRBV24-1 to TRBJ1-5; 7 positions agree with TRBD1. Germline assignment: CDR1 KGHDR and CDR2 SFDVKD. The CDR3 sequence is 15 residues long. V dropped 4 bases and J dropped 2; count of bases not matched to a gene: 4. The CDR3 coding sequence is TGTGCCACCAGTGACTCCAGGGGGGGCAATCAGCCCCAGCATTTT. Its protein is CATSDSRGGNQPQHF.

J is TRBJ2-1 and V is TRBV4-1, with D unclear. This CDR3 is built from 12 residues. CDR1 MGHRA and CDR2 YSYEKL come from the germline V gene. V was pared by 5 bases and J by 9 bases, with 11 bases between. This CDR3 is CASSFSLGEQFF. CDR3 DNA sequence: TGCGCCAGCAGCTTCTCCCTCGGTGAGCAGTTCTTC.

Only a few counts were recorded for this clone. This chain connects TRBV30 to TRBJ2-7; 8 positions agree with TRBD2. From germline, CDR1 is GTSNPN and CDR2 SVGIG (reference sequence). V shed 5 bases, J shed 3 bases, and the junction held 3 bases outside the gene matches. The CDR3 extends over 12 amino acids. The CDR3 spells CAWAGGDYEQYF. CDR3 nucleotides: TGTGCCTGGGCGGGAGGCGACTACGAGCAGTACTTC.

CDR3 bases: TGTGCCAGCAGCTTAGAAGCGGGAGAGAGGAATGAGCAGTTCTTC. Its translation: CASSLEAGERNEQFF. The rearrangement joins TRBV7-3 to TRBJ2-1; 8 nucleotides line up with TRBD2. There are 15 residues in the CDR3. The J segment lost 7 bases and the V segment lost 2 bases, leaving 7 bases of the junction unmatched. Looked up from germline, CDR1 is SGHTA and CDR2 is FQGTGA.

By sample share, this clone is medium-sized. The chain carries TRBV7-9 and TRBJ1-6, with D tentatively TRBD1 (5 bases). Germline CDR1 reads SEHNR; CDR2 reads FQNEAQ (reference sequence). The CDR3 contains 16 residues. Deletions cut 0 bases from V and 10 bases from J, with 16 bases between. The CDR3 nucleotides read TGTGCCAGCAGCTTAGCACCCGGGACTCTAGGGTCACCCCTCCACTTT. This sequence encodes CASSLAPGTLGSPLHF.

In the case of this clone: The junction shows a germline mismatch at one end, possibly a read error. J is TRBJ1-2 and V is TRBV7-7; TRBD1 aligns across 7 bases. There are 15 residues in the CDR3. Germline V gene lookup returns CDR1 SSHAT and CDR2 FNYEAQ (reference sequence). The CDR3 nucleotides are TGTGCTAGCAGCTTAAAGGGACAGATGAACTATGGCTACACCTTC. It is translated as CASSLKGQMNYGYTF.

The CDR3 spells CASSPTGDEAFF. The CDR3 DNA reads TGTGCCAGTAGCCCCACAGGGGATGAAGCTTTCTTT. V gene TRBV19 combines with J gene TRBJ1-1; 7 bases line up with TRBD1. Germline lookup yields CDR1 LNHDA and CDR2 SQIVND (reference sequence). This CDR3 has 12 residues. The trim removed 6 bases at V and 7 bases at J, leaving 5 bases unmatched.

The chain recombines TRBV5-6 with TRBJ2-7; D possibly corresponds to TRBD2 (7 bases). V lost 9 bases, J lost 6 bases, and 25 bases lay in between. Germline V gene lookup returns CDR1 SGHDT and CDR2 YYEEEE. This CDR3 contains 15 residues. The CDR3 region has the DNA TGTGCCACCACCCGGGGGGCGGGAGTGCTTCTCGAGCAGTACTTC. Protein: CATTRGAGVLLEQYF.

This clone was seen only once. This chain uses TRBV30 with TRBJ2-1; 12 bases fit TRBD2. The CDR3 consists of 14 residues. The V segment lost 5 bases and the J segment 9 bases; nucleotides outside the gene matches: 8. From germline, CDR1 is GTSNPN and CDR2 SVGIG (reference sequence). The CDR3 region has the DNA TGTGCCTGGTTACTAGCGGGAGGACTCGGTGAGCAGTTCTTC. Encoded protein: CAWLLAGGLGEQFF.

CDR3 nucleotide sequence: TGTGCCAGCAGCCGACCGGGGGTCAGTGAGACCCAGTACTTC. Translation gives CASSRPGVSETQYF. The rearrangement joins TRBV11-3 to TRBJ2-5; TRBD2 is a possible D gene (6 bases). Looked up from germline, CDR1 is SGHNT and CDR2 is YENEEA. CDR3 length: 14 residues. Trimming stripped 5 bases from V and 5 bases from J, with 15 bases between.

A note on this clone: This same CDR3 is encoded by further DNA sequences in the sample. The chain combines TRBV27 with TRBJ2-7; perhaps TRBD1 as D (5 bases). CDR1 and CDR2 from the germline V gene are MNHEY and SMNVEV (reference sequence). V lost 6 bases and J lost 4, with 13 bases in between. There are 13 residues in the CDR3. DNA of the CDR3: TGTGCCAGCAGCCTGACAGCCTCTTACGAGCAGTACTTC. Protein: CASSLTASYEQYF.

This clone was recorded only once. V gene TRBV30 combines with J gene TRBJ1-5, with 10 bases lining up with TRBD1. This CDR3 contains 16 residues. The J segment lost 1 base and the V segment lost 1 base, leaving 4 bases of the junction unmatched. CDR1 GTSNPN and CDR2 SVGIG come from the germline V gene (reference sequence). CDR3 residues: CAWSAGTGVSNQPQHF. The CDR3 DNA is TGTGCCTGGAGTGCCGGGACAGGGGTGAGCAATCAGCCCCAGCATTTT.

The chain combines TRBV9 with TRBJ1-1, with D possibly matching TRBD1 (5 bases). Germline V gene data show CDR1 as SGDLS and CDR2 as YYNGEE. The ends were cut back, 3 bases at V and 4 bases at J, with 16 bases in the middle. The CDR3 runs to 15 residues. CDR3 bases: TGTGCCAGCAGCGGGGACCATCGGGGGTTCACTGAAGCTTTCTTT. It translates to CASSGDHRGFTEAFF.

CDR3 coding DNA: TGTGCCAGCAGCTTATTTAGCGGGAACTCCTACGAGCAGTACTTC. Translation gives CASSLFSGNSYEQYF. The chain carries TRBV11-1 and TRBJ2-7; 8 bases map to TRBD2. The V and J ends lost 2 bases and 0 bases, in that order; junction bases with no gene match: 3. Germline CDR1 and CDR2: SGHAT and FQDESV (reference sequence). The CDR3 has 15 amino acids.

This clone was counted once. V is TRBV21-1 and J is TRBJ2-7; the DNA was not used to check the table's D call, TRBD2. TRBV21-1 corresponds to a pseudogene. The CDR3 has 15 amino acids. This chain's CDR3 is CASRWGGSTTYEQYF. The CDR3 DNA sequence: TGTGCCAGCCGATGGGGGGGGAGTACGACCTACGAGCAGTACTTC.

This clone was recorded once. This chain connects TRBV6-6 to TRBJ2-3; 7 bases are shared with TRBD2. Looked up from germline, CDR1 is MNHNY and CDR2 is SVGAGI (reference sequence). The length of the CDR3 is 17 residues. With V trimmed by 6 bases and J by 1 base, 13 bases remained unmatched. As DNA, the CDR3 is TGTGCCAGCAGACGATTACGCCTGAGCGGGGGCACAGATACGCAGTATTTT. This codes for CASRRLRLSGGTDTQYF.

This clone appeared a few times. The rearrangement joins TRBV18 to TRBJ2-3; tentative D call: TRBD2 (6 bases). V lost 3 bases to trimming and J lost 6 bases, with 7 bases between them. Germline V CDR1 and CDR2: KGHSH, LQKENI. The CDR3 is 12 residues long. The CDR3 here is CASSPSGDTQYF. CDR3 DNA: TGTGCCAGCTCACCCAGCGGGGATACGCAGTATTTT. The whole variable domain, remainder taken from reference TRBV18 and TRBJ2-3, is NAGVMQNPRHLVRRRGQEARLRCSPMKGHSHVYWYRQLPEEGLKFMVYLQKENIIDESGMPKERFSAEFPKEGPSILRIQQVVRGDSAAYFCASSPSGDTQYFGPGTRLTVL.

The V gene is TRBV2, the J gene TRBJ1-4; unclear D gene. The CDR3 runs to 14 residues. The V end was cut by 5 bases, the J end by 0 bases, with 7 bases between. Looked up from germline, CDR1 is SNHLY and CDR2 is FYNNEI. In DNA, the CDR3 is TGTGCCAGCAGTCTGCCAGCAACTAATGAAAAACTGTTTTTT. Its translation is CASSLPATNEKLFF.